This entry lists 3 T cell receptor beta chains sequenced from one sample in a study of neurological immune-mediated disorders. Each CDR3 protein is one row after TCRdb ran MiXCR on the 5' RACE reads. This sample has 45,000 to 65,000 distinct CDR3 sequences, with roughly 4.6% found just once. Sample: PBMCs. These receptors were taken from a man over 45 with multiple sclerosis.

This clonotype was observed at least ten times. The chain carries TRBV7-2 and TRBJ2-3; 7 bases line up with TRBD1. The V gene's germline CDR1 is SGHTA and CDR2 FQGNSA. CDR3 length: 15 amino acids. J was trimmed by 3 bases and V by 5 bases; bases with no gene match: 8. CDR3 region: CASSQMGQRTDTQYF. The CDR3 region has the DNA TGTGCCAGCAGCCAAATGGGACAGAGAACAGATACGCAGTATTTT. Combining the CDR3 with reference TRBV7-2 and TRBJ2-3 gives the whole variable domain GAGVSQSPSNKVTEKGKDVELRCDPISGHTALYWYRQSLGQGLEFLIYFQGNSAPDKSGLPSDRFSAERTGGSVSTLTIQRTQQEDSAVYLCASSQMGQRTDTQYFGPGTRLTVL.

The table lists this clonotype with many counts. This chain uses TRBV5-1 with TRBJ2-5; D is ambiguous. Per germline, CDR1 SGHRS and CDR2 YFSETQ. The CDR3 covers 15 residues. Trimming cost V 5 bases and J 2 bases, with 16 bases left between them. DNA of the CDR3: TGCGCCAGCAGAGTAGGAACGGCCGTGCAAGAGACCCAGTACTTC. It yields the protein CASRVGTAVQETQYF. Filled out from reference TRBV5-1 and TRBJ2-5, the complete variable domain reads KAGVTQTPRYLIKTRGQQVTLSCSPISGHRSVSWYQQTPGQGLQFLFEYFSETQRNKGNFPGRFSGRQFSNSRSEMNVSTLELGDSALYLCASRVGTAVQETQYFGPGTRLLVL.

This clonotype was detected many times. Its ends do not fully match the called genes, so a read error is possible. The V call is TRBV28, the J call TRBJ1-6, with a weak D call TRBD1 (5 bases). The CDR3 runs to 13 residues. Germline assignment: CDR1 MDHEN and CDR2 SYDVKM. CDR3 amino acids: CATRDRCNSPLNF. The DNA for the CDR3 is TGTGCCACCCGGGACCGATGTAATTCACCCCTCAACTTT.